The source of this TCR beta chain is a study of cytomegalovirus exposure and HLA in healthy donors. PCR amplification relied on 60 Vbeta primers (plus 13 Jbeta primers). Sequencing was performed with immunoSEQ multiplex PCR; in TCRdb, only in-frame clones are kept and a portion is missing. Of 100,000 or so clones in the sample, about 75% were seen once. The CDR3 covers 14 residues. The V gene end was trimmed by 4 bases and the J gene end by 6 bases; junction bases not matched to a gene: 1. The germline gives CDR1 SGHTA, CDR2 FQGTGA. The chain uses TRBV7-3 and TRBJ2-1; 12 nucleotides agree with TRBD2. The sequencing input was PBMCs. This sequence originates from a man younger than 45 in good health and CMV-seropositive. CDR3: CASSSSGGANEQFF. CDR3 nucleotides: TGTGCCAGCAGCTCTAGCGGGGGGGCCAATGAGCAGTTCTTC.